This T cell receptor beta chain is from a study of CD4 T cells in relation to SARS-CoV-2 and coronaviruses. On the study more broadly: A couple of subjects were Hispanic; patients were about eight males and a few females. Study findings and constraints: Samples before the pandemic and after infection were not matched within any donor.

Germline CDR1 MNHEY, CDR2 SVGEGT. The ends lost 4 bases at V and 0 bases at J; junction bases unmatched: 9. This CDR3 region has 18 residues. Remarks on this clone: Its antigen remains unidentified.

Cryopreserved PBMCs were CD4-enriched, then split into naive and memory cells. Deep TCR-beta sequencing used DNA from uncultured naive and memory CD4+ T cells. Produced via immunoSEQ multiplex PCR; TCRdb's table is partial and in-frame only. Of 35,000 to 40,000 clones in the sample, 70% to 90% were seen once. The chain joins TRBV6-2 or TRBV6-3 to TRBJ2-6; TRBD2 agrees at 7 bases. This TCR derives from an adult with COVID-19. Material for sequencing was memory CD4+ T cells from PBMCs. CDR3 loop: CASSFKIERDSGANVLTF. The CDR3 DNA reads TGTGCCAGCAGTTTCAAGATCGAGCGGGACTCTGGGGCCAACGTCCTGACTTTC.